The clone carrying this T cell receptor beta chain was found once. The record originates from a study of CD8 T cells in Susac syndrome. Study-level background: Susac syndrome patients were untreated, on corticosteroids with some adding intravenous immunoglobulin, or on intravenous immunoglobulin only.

The V gene's germline CDR1 is DFQATT and CDR2 SNEGSKA (reference sequence). The ends lost 5 bases at V and 0 bases at J; junction bases unmatched: 10. The length of the CDR3 is 15 residues. Roughly 0.45 to 1 ug RNA was reverse transcribed with random hexamers. TCRdb re-called the immunoSEQ multiplex PCR reads with MiXCR, one entry per CDR3 protein. Among tens of thousands of distinct CDR3 sequences listed, approximately 95% were seen once. The sample consisted of CD8+ T cells from PBMCs. The J gene is TRBJ2-7, the V gene TRBV20-1; 7 bases agree with TRBD2. The source is a human donor with Susac syndrome. This CDR3 is CSAEATGGDSYEQYF. The CDR3 DNA is TGCAGTGCTGAGGCTACGGGAGGAGACTCCTACGAGCAGTACTTC.